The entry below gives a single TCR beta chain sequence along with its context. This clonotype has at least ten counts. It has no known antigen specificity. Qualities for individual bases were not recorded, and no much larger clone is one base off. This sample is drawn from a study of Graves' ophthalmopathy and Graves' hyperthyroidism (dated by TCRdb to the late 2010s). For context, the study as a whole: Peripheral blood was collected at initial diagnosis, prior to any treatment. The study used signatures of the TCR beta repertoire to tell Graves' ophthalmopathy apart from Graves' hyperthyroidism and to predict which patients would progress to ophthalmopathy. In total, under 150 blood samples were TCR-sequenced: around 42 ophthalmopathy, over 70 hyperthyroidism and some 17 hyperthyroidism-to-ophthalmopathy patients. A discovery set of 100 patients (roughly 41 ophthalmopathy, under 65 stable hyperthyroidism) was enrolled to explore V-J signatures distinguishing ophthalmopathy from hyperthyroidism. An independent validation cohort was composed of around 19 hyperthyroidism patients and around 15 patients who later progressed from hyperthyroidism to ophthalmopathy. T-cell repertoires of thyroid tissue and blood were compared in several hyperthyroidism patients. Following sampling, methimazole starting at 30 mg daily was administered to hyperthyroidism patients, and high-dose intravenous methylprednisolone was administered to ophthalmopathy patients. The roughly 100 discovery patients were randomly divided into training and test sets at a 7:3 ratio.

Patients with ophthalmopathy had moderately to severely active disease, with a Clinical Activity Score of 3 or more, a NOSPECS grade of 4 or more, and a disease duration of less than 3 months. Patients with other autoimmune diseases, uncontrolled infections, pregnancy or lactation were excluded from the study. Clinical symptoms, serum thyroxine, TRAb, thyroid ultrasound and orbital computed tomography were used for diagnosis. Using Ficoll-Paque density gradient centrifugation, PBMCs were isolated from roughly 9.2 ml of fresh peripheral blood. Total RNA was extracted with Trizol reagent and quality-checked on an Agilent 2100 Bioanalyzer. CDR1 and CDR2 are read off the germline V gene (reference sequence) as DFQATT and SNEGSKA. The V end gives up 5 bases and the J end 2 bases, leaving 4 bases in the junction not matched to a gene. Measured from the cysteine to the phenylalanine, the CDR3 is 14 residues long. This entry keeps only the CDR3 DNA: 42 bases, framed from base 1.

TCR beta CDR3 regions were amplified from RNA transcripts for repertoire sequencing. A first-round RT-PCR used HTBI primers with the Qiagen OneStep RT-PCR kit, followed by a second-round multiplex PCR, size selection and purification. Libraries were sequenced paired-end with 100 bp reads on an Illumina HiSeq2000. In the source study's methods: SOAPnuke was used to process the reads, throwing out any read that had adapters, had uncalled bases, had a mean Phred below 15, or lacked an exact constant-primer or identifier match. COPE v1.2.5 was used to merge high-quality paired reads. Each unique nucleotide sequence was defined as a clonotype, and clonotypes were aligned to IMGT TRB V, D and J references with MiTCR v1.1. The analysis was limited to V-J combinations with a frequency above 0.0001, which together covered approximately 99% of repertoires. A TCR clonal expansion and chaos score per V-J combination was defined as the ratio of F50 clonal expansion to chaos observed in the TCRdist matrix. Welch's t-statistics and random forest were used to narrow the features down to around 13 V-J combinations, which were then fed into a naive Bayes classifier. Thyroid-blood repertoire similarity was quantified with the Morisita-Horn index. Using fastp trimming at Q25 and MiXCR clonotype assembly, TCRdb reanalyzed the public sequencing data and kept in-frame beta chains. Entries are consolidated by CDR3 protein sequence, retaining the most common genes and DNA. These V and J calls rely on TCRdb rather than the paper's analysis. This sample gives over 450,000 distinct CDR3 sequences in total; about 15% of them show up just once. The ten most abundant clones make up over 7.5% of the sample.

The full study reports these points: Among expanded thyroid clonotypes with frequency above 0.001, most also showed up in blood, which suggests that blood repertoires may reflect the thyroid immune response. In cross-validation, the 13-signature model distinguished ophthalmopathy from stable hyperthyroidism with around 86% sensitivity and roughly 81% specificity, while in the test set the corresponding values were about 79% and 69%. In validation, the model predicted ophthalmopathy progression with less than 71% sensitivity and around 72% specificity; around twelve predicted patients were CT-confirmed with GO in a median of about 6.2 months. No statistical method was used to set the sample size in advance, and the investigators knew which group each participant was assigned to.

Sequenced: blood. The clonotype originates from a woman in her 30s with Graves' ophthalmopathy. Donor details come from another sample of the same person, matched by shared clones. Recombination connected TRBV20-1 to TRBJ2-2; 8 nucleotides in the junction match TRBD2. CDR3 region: CSAYSGTNTGELFF. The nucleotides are TGCAGTGCTTATAGCGGGACAAACACCGGGGAGCTGTTTTTT.